The clone carrying this T cell receptor beta chain was observed many times. Calling Graves' hyperthyroidism stable meant ophthalmopathy did not progress within 18 months. The study based diagnoses on clinical symptoms, serum thyroxine and TRAb, thyroid ultrasound and orbital computed tomography. Germline CDR1 MNHNS, CDR2 SASEGT. V shed 1 base and J shed 7 bases, with 10 bases lying between them. This CDR3 spans 13 amino acids. These data originate in a study of T cells in Graves' hyperthyroidism and ophthalmopathy. Researchers amplified the TCR beta CDR3 regions from RNA transcripts. With the HTBI primer set, the TCR CDR3 went through a first round of RT-PCR. MiXCR, run by TCRdb on the multiplex PCR reads, gives a single entry per CDR3 protein. The sample holds around 440,000 distinct CDR3 sequences; about 15% are singletons and the top ten take 13% to 15%.

This receptor was taken from a woman aged 18-29 years with Graves' hyperthyroidism. This sequence joins TRBV6-1 and TRBJ2-5; D ambiguous. Sequencing was carried out using blood. The CDR3 here is CASSEDPGRTQYF. In nucleotides, the CDR3 is TGTGCCAGCAGTGAAGACCCGGGCCGGACCCAGTACTTC.